Shown below are 17 T cell receptor beta chains from a single sample sequenced in a study of identical twins (dated by TCRdb to between 2015 and 2016). Library generation was performed with 5' RACE. The instrument was an Illumina HiSeq 2000. TCRdb trimmed the raw reads at Q25, called clones with MiXCR and kept productive beta chains. A single entry per CDR3 protein holds the most common genes and DNA from its merged rows. The sample table records 450,000 or so distinct CDR3 sequences; 14% of these occur just once. The ten largest make up around 0.57% of the sample. These same data were also listed under a study on yellow fever vaccine responses in identical twins.

The source material was CD4+ T cells sorted from blood. The receptor source for this set is a woman aged 18 to 35 in good health.

This rearrangement joins TRBV18 to TRBJ2-7, with a tentative D call TRBD1 (5 bases). The CDR3 runs 14 residues. Trimming removed 2 bases from V and 3 bases from J, with 11 bases in between. The germline V gene encodes CDR1 KGHSH and CDR2 LQKENI. CDR3 bases: TGTGCCAGCTCACCAATGACAGACGTCTACGAGCAGTACTTC. Translating it yields CASSPMTDVYEQYF.

The rearrangement links TRBV12-3 or TRBV12-4 to TRBJ2-5, with 13 bases matching TRBD2. V lost 3 bases, J lost 5 bases, and 18 bases stayed unmatched. The CDR3 is 20 residues long. The CDR3 bases are TGTGCCAGCAGTTTTCCATCGGGACTAGCGGGACCTCCGGATTGGGAGACCCAGTACTTC. Encoded protein: CASSFPSGLAGPPDWETQYF.

The V and J genes are TRBV7-3 and TRBJ2-3, with 8 bases fitting TRBD1. Germline CDR1 SGHTA, CDR2 FQGTGA. The CDR3 spans 14 residues. The junction had 4 bases not matched to a gene; V was cut back by 5 bases and J by 3 bases. The chain's CDR3 is CASSRQGRTDTQYF. CDR3 nucleotide sequence: TGTGCCAGCAGCAGACAGGGGAGGACAGATACGCAGTATTTT.

This clonotype was observed a handful of times. The rearrangement joins TRBV6-5 to TRBJ2-1; D ambiguous. Germline V gene lookup returns CDR1 MNHEY and CDR2 SVGAGI. The V end was cut by 0 bases, the J end by 7 bases, with 13 bases between. The CDR3 has 15 residues. CDR3 region: CASSYSAGEVNEQFF. The CDR3 DNA reads as TGTGCCAGCAGTTACTCGGCAGGTGAGGTAAATGAGCAGTTCTTC.

The V gene is TRBV20-1, the J gene TRBJ2-2; D remains ambiguous. Trimming shortened V by 1 base and J by 7 bases, and 7 bases separated the two germline ends. The CDR3 has 12 amino acids. CDR1 and CDR2 from the germline V gene are DFQATT and SNEGSKA (reference sequence). The CDR3 DNA follows: TGCAGTGCTAGAGCTCTCATCGGGGAGCTGTTTTTT. Protein sequence: CSARALIGELFF.

The CDR3 nucleotides read TGCAGTGCTAGAGTGGCTAGCGGGAGTCGCACAGATACGCAGTATTTT. It is translated as CSARVASGSRTDTQYF. The J gene is TRBJ2-3, the V gene TRBV20-1; 10 bases match TRBD2. The germline V gene encodes CDR1 DFQATT and CDR2 SNEGSKA (reference sequence). The CDR3 runs to 16 residues. Germline trimming cut 1 base from V and 1 base from J; bases unmatched to any gene: 5.

This CDR3 is CAISVFGIQYF. In nucleotides, the CDR3 is TGTGCCATCAGTGTGTTCGGCATTCAGTACTTC. V gene TRBV10-3 combines with J gene TRBJ2-4; D uncertain. The ends were cut back, 4 bases at V and 9 bases at J, with 7 bases in the middle. There are 11 residues in the CDR3. CDR1 and CDR2 from the germline V gene are ENHRY and SYGVKD.

This clonotype was seen a handful of times. V and J are TRBV2 and TRBJ2-1, with 8 bases that match TRBD1. V trimming: 6 bases; J trimming: 0 bases; junction bases outside the gene matches: 4. This CDR3 has 15 residues. Germline V lookup: CDR1 SNHLY, CDR2 FYNNEI. The CDR3 DNA follows: TGTGCCAGCAGGATAGACAGGGGCTCCTACAATGAGCAGTTCTTC. This codes for CASRIDRGSYNEQFF.

This clonotype was seen only a few times. The CDR3, as DNA: TGTGCCACTTCGAATCCTCTGGACTCGCCGTACTTC. As protein: CATSNPLDSPYF. The rearrangement uses TRBV6-2 or TRBV6-3 and TRBJ2-7, with D tentatively TRBD2 (5 bases). V was clipped by 10 bases and J by 12 bases, with 22 bases between them. CDR1 and CDR2 (germline): MNHEY, SVGEGT. The CDR3 has 12 amino acids.

This chain connects TRBV27 to TRBJ2-1, with TRBD2 identical over 7 bases. The germline V gene encodes CDR1 MNHEY and CDR2 SMNVEV (reference sequence). The CDR3 totals 17 residues. The ends lost 2 bases at V and 7 bases at J; junction bases unmatched: 14. The CDR3 protein is CASSLGVLRGSSNEQFF. The CDR3 DNA reads TGTGCCAGCAGTTTAGGGGTTTTGCGCGGGAGTTCTAATGAGCAGTTCTTC.

This clonotype was observed a few times. The rearrangement joins TRBV20-1 to TRBJ2-3; unclear D gene. The CDR3 consists of 12 residues. CDR1 is DFQATT and CDR2 is SNEGSKA in the germline V gene (reference sequence). The germline V and J ends were trimmed by 6 bases and 2 bases, with 9 bases remaining between them. The CDR3 reads CSARAYTDTQYF. Written as DNA, the CDR3 is TGCAGTGCCCGAGCATACACAGATACGCAGTATTTT.

The rearrangement uses TRBV10-3 and TRBJ2-7, with D unclear. The CDR3 sequence is 15 residues long. Germline CDR1 and CDR2: ENHRY and SYGVKD. The V gene lost 4 bases and the J gene lost 0 bases, with 13 bases spanning the gap. CDR3 sequence (DNA): TGTGCCATCAGTGCTTTCATCGACCTCTCCTACGAGCAGTACTTC. This encodes CAISAFIDLSYEQYF.

This clonotype has more than one count but fewer than ten. The V call is TRBV7-2, the J call TRBJ2-3, with D uncertain. The CDR3 is 17 residues long. The V end lost 0 bases, the J end lost 3 bases, and 16 bases lay between the germline ends. CDR1 and CDR2 (germline): SGHTA, FQGNSA. As DNA, the CDR3 is TGTGCCAGCAGCTTAGCGTTGGCACTTACCCGGACAGATACGCAGTATTTT. This codes for CASSLALALTRTDTQYF.

This clonotype was observed at least ten times. The V gene is TRBV28, the J gene TRBJ2-2; D gene ambiguous. Germline V gene data show CDR1 as MDHEN and CDR2 as SYDVKM. The CDR3 contains 13 residues. V lost 6 bases to trimming and J lost 2 bases, with 7 bases between them. CDR3 DNA: TGTGCCAGCAGGTCGGGTAACACCGGGGAGCTGTTTTTT. Its translation is CASRSGNTGELFF. Full variable domain (remainder filled in from reference TRBV28 and TRBJ2-2): DVKVTQSSRYLVKRTGEKVFLECVQDMDHENMFWYRQDPGLGLRLIYFSYDVKMKEKGDIPEGYSVSREKKERFSLILESASTNQTSMYLCASRSGNTGELFFGEGSRLTVL.

Details on this clonotype: A much larger clone sits a single nucleotide away, making a read error possible. V gene TRBV5-1 combines with J gene TRBJ2-7, with 9 nucleotides matching TRBD1. The CDR3 contains 14 residues. After removal of 6 bases from V and 5 bases from J, the junction contained 9 bases not matched to a gene. The germline V gene encodes CDR1 SGHRS and CDR2 YFSETQ. The CDR3 DNA is TGCGCCAGCAACGTACGGGACAGGGTCAACGAGCAGTACTTC. It specifies CASNVRDRVNEQYF.

This rearrangement joins TRBV3-1 to TRBJ2-7, with 10 positions matching TRBD2. This CDR3 spans 15 amino acids. With V trimmed by 4 bases and J by 3 bases, 6 bases remained unmatched. Germline V gene lookup returns CDR1 LGHDT and CDR2 YNNKEL (reference sequence). CDR3: CASSRPGLADYEQYF. CDR3 DNA sequence: TGTGCCAGCAGCCGACCCGGACTAGCGGACTACGAGCAGTACTTC.

This clonotype was found many times. This CDR3 reads CASSYPGLAGEETQYF. The CDR3 bases are TGTGCCAGCAGCTATCCGGGACTAGCGGGGGAAGAGACCCAGTACTTC. The gene calls are TRBV7-9 and TRBJ2-5, with 14 bases that match TRBD2. This CDR3 comprises 16 residues. The germline V gene has CDR1 SEHNR and CDR2 FQNEAQ (reference sequence). With 4 bases clipped from V and 3 bases from J, the junction kept 4 bases outside the gene matches.